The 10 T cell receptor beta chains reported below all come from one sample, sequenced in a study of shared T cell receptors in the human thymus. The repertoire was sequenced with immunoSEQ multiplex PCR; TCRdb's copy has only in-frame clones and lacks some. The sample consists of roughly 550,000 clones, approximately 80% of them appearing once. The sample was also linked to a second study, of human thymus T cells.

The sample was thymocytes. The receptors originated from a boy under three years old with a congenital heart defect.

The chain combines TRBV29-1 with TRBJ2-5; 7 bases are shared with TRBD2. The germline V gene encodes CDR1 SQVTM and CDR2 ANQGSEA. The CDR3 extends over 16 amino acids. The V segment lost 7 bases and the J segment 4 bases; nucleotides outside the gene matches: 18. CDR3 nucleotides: TGCAGCGCACGGGACTACCAGCGCGGACGGCGAGAGACCCAGTACTTC. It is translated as CSARDYQRGRRETQYF.

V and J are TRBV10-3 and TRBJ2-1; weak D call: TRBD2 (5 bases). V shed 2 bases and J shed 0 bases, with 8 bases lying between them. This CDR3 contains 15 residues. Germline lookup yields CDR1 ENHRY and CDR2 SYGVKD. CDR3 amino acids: CAISERTVSYNEQFF. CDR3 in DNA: TGTGCCATCAGTGAGAGGACTGTCTCCTACAATGAGCAGTTCTTC.

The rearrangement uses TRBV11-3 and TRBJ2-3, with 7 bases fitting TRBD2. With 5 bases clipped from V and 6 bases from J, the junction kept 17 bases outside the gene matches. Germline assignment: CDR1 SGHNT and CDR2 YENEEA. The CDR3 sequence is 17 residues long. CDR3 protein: CASSAQLWEGPPDTQYF. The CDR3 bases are TGTGCCAGCAGCGCCCAGTTGTGGGAGGGCCCGCCGGATACGCAGTATTTT. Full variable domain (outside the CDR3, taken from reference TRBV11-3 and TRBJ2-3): EAGVVQSPRYKIIEKKQPVAFWCNPISGHNTLYWYLQNLGQGPELLIRYENEEAVDDSQLPKDRFSAERLKGVDSTLKIQPAELGDSAVYLCASSAQLWEGPPDTQYFGPGTRLTVL.

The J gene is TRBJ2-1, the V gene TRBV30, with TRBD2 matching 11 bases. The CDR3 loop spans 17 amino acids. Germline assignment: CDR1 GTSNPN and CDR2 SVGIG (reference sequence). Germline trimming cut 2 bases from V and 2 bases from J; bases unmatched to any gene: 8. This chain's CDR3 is CAWSPGTSGFTYNEQFF. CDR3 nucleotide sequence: TGTGCCTGGAGTCCGGGGACTAGCGGATTTACCTACAATGAGCAGTTCTTC.

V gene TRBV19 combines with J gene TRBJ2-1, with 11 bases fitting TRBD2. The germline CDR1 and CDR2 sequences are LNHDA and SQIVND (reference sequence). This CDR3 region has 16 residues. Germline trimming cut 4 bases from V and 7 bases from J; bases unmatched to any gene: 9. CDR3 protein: CASSTRTSGSWNEQFF. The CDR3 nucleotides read TGTGCCAGTAGTACCCGTACTAGCGGGAGCTGGAATGAGCAGTTCTTC.

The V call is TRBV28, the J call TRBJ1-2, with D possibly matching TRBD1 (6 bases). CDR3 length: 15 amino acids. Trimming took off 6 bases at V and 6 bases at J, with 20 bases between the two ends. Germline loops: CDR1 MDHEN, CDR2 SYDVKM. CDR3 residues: CASSSPGRGLDGYTF. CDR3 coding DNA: TGTGCCAGCAGCTCCCCAGGGAGGGGGTTGGATGGCTACACCTTC.

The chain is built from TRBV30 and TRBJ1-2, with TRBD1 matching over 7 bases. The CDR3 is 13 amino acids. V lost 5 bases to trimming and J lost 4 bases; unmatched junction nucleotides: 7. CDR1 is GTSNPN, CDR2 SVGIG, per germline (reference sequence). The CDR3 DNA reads TGTGCCTGGGGACAAGGGGGCATCTATGGCTACACCTTC. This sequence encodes CAWGQGGIYGYTF.

CDR3 sequence (DNA): TGTGCCAGCAGTTCCTCTAGCGATAGCTCCTACGAGCAGTACTTC. Translation gives CASSSSSDSSYEQYF. The chain joins TRBV28 to TRBJ2-7; possible D gene TRBD2, 6 bases. The V end lost 4 bases, the J end lost 0 bases, and 13 bases lay between the germline ends. The CDR3 extends over 15 amino acids. Germline CDR1 is MDHEN and CDR2 is SYDVKM. Variable domain in full (rest from reference TRBV28 and TRBJ2-7): DVKVTQSSRYLVKRTGEKVFLECVQDMDHENMFWYRQDPGLGLRLIYFSYDVKMKEKGDIPEGYSVSREKKERFSLILESASTNQTSMYLCASSSSSDSSYEQYFGPGTRLTVT.

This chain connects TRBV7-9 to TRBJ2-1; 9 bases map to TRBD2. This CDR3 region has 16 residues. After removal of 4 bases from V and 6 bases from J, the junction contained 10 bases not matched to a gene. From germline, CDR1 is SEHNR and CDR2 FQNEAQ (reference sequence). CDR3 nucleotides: TGTGCCAGCAGCTCCCGCCGGGCGGGAGGGCCCAATGAGCAGTTCTTC. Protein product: CASSSRRAGGPNEQFF.

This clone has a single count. CDR3 sequence: CASSGLGQGEGYGYTF. CDR3 DNA sequence: TGTGCCAGCAGCGGACTGGGACAGGGGGAGGGCTATGGCTACACCTTC. The rearrangement uses TRBV27 and TRBJ1-2, with 11 bases matching TRBD1. V shed 6 bases, J shed 4 bases, and the junction held 10 bases outside the gene matches. The CDR3 runs 16 residues. Germline V gene data show CDR1 as MNHEY and CDR2 as SMNVEV (reference sequence).